These 26 T cell receptor beta chains originate from one sample sequenced in a study of spatial heterogeneity in lung cancer. Each CDR3 protein gets one entry after TCRdb re-called the 5' RACE reads with MiXCR. This table holds 42,000 or so distinct CDR3 sequences, roughly a tenth found once. Time point described: blood at routine non-recurrence follow-up after resection. Sequencing was performed on PBMCs, taken at follow-up. The receptors derive from a female donor with early-stage non-small cell lung cancer.

This clonotype was counted many times. The chain uses TRBV4-3 and TRBJ1-1, with a weak D call TRBD1 (6 bases). CDR3 length: 14 residues. V lost 0 bases and J 4 bases, leaving 9 bases between the germline ends. Looked up from germline, CDR1 is LGHNA and CDR2 is YSLEER. CDR3 bases: TGCGCCAGCAGCCAAGACACGGGGGCCACTGAAGCTTTCTTT. Protein product: CASSQDTGATEAFF.

This clonotype has just a few counts. The chain joins TRBV11-2 to TRBJ2-2; D possibly corresponds to TRBD2 (6 bases). V lost 1 base and J 8 bases, leaving 20 bases between the germline ends. The CDR3 has 17 amino acids. Germline V lookup: CDR1 SGHAT, CDR2 FQNNGV. As DNA, the CDR3 is TGTGCCAGCAGCTTAGCCCTTGCGGGACCGGGAGTTGGGGAGCTGTTTTTT. Its protein product is CASSLALAGPGVGELFF.

This clonotype has a handful of counts. V is TRBV5-1 and J is TRBJ2-2; 8 nucleotides match TRBD2. From germline, CDR1 is SGHRS and CDR2 YFSETQ. V shed 9 bases, J shed 5 bases, and the junction held 12 bases outside the gene matches. The CDR3 spans 15 residues. CDR3 nucleotide sequence: TGCGCCACCCAGCCCGGGGGGGCCGGGACCGGGGAGCTGTTTTTT. Translating gives CATQPGGAGTGELFF. The complete variable domain, with remaining parts taken from reference TRBV5-1 and TRBJ2-2, reads KAGVTQTPRYLIKTRGQQVTLSCSPISGHRSVSWYQQTPGQGLQFLFEYFSETQRNKGNFPGRFSGRQFSNSRSEMNVSTLELGDSALYLCATQPGGAGTGELFFGEGSRLTVL.

This clonotype appeared many times. The V and J genes are TRBV27 and TRBJ2-3; a possible D gene is TRBD2 (6 bases). Trimming cost V 6 bases and J 1 base, with 11 bases left between them. The CDR3 runs to 14 residues. Germline V CDR1 and CDR2: MNHEY, SMNVEV (reference sequence). This CDR3 reads CASRRDSRTDTQYF. The CDR3, as DNA: TGTGCCAGCAGACGGGACTCGCGCACAGATACGCAGTATTTT.

There are many counts of this clonotype. The chain uses TRBV6-1 and TRBJ2-7; tentative D call: TRBD1 (6 bases). Trimming removed 7 bases from V and 4 bases from J, with 11 bases in between. Germline V CDR1 and CDR2: MNHNS, SASEGT. The CDR3 loop spans 12 amino acids. The CDR3 reads CASINREYEQYF. The CDR3 nucleotides read TGTGCCAGCATTAACAGGGAATACGAGCAGTACTTC.

The rearrangement uses TRBV7-2 and TRBJ1-1; maybe TRBD1 (5 bases). The germline gives CDR1 SGHTA, CDR2 FQGNSA. V lost 1 base to trimming and J lost 5 bases, with 14 bases between them. The CDR3 is 15 amino acids. CDR3 coding DNA: TGTGCCAGCAGCTTAGTATACGGGGGAGGGACTGAAGCTTTCTTT. This encodes CASSLVYGGGTEAFF.

The V gene is TRBV20-1, the J gene TRBJ2-5, with D perhaps matching TRBD2 (6 bases). The germline V and J ends were trimmed by 5 bases and 4 bases, with 14 bases remaining between them. Germline CDR1 is DFQATT and CDR2 is SNEGSKA (reference sequence). This CDR3 is built from 13 residues. This chain's CDR3 is CSAPRDSGETQYF. The CDR3 nucleotides read TGCAGTGCTCCGCGGGACTCCGGAGAGACCCAGTACTTC.

The V gene is TRBV20-1, the J gene TRBJ2-7, with D possibly called TRBD1 or TRBD2 (5 bases each). Germline CDR1 reads DFQATT; CDR2 reads SNEGSKA (reference sequence). Trimming stripped 3 bases from V and 3 bases from J, with 15 bases between. This CDR3 is built from 14 residues. CDR3 nucleotide sequence: TGCAGTGCTAGGGGGGTCGGGAACCTCTACGAGCAGTACTTC. It yields the protein CSARGVGNLYEQYF.

CDR3 amino acids: CATSRETGGVQETQYF. The CDR3, as DNA: TGTGCCACCAGCAGAGAGACAGGGGGGGTCCAAGAGACCCAGTACTTC. V gene TRBV15 combines with J gene TRBJ2-5, with 9 positions matching TRBD1. The CDR3 runs to 16 residues. The trim removed 0 bases at V and 1 base at J, leaving 3 bases unmatched. The germline gives CDR1 LNHNV, CDR2 YYDKDF (reference sequence). The entire variable domain, with the rest obtained from reference TRBV15 and TRBJ2-5, is as follows: DAMVIQNPRYQVTQFGKPVTLSCSQTLNHNVMYWYQQKSSQAPKLLFHYYDKDFNNEADTPDNFQSRRPNTSFCFLDIRSPGLGDTAMYLCATSRETGGVQETQYFGPGTRLLVL.

This clonotype was observed a handful of times. The chain has TRBV19 and TRBJ1-5; 11 nucleotides line up with TRBD1. V trimming: 4 bases; J trimming: 4 bases; junction bases outside the gene matches: 12. The length of the CDR3 is 18 residues. Germline V CDR1 and CDR2: LNHDA, SQIVND (reference sequence). Here the CDR3 DNA reads TGTGCCAGTAGTACAACGGACAGGGGGCTTGACGCAAATCAGCCCCAGCATTTT. As protein: CASSTTDRGLDANQPQHF.

This clonotype was counted only a few times. The V and J genes are TRBV29-1 and TRBJ2-7; 9 nucleotides match TRBD1. Losses at the gene ends were 6 bases for V and 2 bases for J; bases not matched to a gene: 14. The germline V gene has CDR1 SQVTM and CDR2 ANQGSEA. The length of the CDR3 is 16 residues. The CDR3 reads CSVAGGTGKPPYEQYF. In DNA, the CDR3 is TGCAGCGTGGCCGGTGGGACAGGGAAGCCCCCCTACGAGCAGTACTTC.

This clonotype has a count of ten or more. The J gene is TRBJ1-5, the V gene TRBV2; 7 positions agree with TRBD1. This CDR3 spans 15 amino acids. Germline values: CDR1 SNHLY, CDR2 FYNNEI. V shed 6 bases, J shed 6 bases, and the junction held 11 bases outside the gene matches. The CDR3 loop is CASSQSRTGRQPQHF. The DNA for the CDR3 is TGTGCCAGCAGCCAATCCCGGACAGGCCGTCAGCCCCAGCATTTT.

This clonotype was found many times. This chain connects TRBV28 to TRBJ1-3; D is ambiguous. Germline V CDR1 and CDR2: MDHEN, SYDVKM. The V end lost 6 bases, the J end lost 9 bases, and 12 bases lay between the germline ends. The CDR3 is 12 residues long. Written as DNA, the CDR3 is TGTGCCAGCAGCGGACGAGGGTTCACCATATATTTT. Translated, it gives CASSGRGFTIYF.

This chain connects TRBV3-1 to TRBJ2-5; 11 positions agree with TRBD2. The CDR3 is 18 amino acids. CDR1 is LGHDT and CDR2 is YNNKEL in the germline V gene (reference sequence). With 6 bases clipped from V and 0 bases from J, the junction kept 12 bases outside the gene matches. CDR3 amino acids: CASSLQTLAGGYQETQYF. In DNA form, the CDR3 reads TGTGCCAGCAGTCTCCAAACCTTAGCGGGGGGGTACCAAGAGACCCAGTACTTC.

The rearrangement links TRBV7-9 to TRBJ1-2, with 8 bases that match TRBD1. With V trimmed by 5 bases and J by 4 bases, 3 bases remained unmatched. This CDR3 contains 13 residues. Germline V gene lookup returns CDR1 SEHNR and CDR2 FQNEAQ (reference sequence). The CDR3 DNA sequence: TGTGCCAGCAGCCAAGGGACAGGCTATGGCTACACCTTC. The encoded protein is CASSQGTGYGYTF.

This clonotype was detected ten times or more. The rearrangement uses TRBV7-6 and TRBJ1-1; D unclear. From germline, CDR1 is SGHVS and CDR2 FNYEAQ. Trimming took off 1 base at V and 1 base at J, with 10 bases between the two ends. The CDR3 covers 15 residues. This CDR3 reads CASSLVAGGNTEAFF. In nucleotides, the CDR3 is TGTGCCAGCAGCTTAGTGGCAGGAGGGAACACTGAAGCTTTCTTT.

This clonotype was seen many times. This chain joins TRBV7-2 and TRBJ2-6; TRBD1 matches at 9 bases. The CDR3 contains 21 residues. CDR1 is SGHTA, CDR2 FQGNSA, per germline. V was pared by 5 bases and J by 0 bases, with 17 bases of the junction left unmatched. The CDR3 DNA reads TGTGCCAGCAGCAGAAGGGGACAGGGCAAAACGACCGGCTCTGGGGCCAACGTCCTGACTTTC. Translation: CASSRRGQGKTTGSGANVLTF.

This clonotype was seen more than once but under ten times. The V call is TRBV10-3, the J call TRBJ2-3; 7 bases fit TRBD2. The V gene's germline CDR1 is ENHRY and CDR2 SYGVKD. This CDR3 contains 14 residues. Trimming cost V 6 bases and J 0 bases; bases outside gene matches: 3. The DNA of the CDR3 is TGTGCCATCAGCGGGACTACTAGCACAGATACGCAGTATTTT. It yields the protein CAISGTTSTDTQYF.

The V call is TRBV7-2, the J call TRBJ1-2; D possibly corresponds to TRBD1 (5 bases). The germline CDR1 and CDR2 sequences are SGHTA and FQGNSA. Trimming shortened V by 4 bases and J by 4 bases, and 7 bases separated the two germline ends. This CDR3 has 12 residues. CDR3 amino acids: CASSSGGYGYTF. CDR3 DNA: TGTGCCAGCAGCTCGGGGGGCTATGGCTACACCTTC.

This clonotype was counted many times. The CDR3 loop is CASSSLGLQETQYF. CDR3 nucleotide sequence: TGTGCCAGCAGCTCTTTGGGATTGCAAGAGACCCAGTACTTC. V and J are TRBV11-2 and TRBJ2-5; no reliable D call. The germline V gene has CDR1 SGHAT and CDR2 FQNNGV. The CDR3 has 14 amino acids. Trimming took 4 bases from V and 2 from J, leaving 11 bases between them.

The sample holds a few counts of this clonotype. V and J are TRBV7-2 and TRBJ2-3; weak D call: TRBD1 (6 bases). Germline V lookup: CDR1 SGHTA, CDR2 FQGNSA. V was shortened by 4 bases and J by 5 bases, with 13 bases between the two germline ends. The CDR3 covers 14 residues. The CDR3 nucleotides read TGTGCCAGCAGCTGGGGGCAGGGGATAGATACGCAGTATTTT. It encodes CASSWGQGIDTQYF.

This clonotype was counted between two and nine times. The chain has TRBV7-2 and TRBJ2-7; D possibly corresponds to TRBD1 (8 bases). The V and J ends lost 2 bases and 4 bases respectively, with 15 bases between them. CDR3 size: 15 residues. The germline gives CDR1 SGHTA, CDR2 FQGNSA. CDR3 loop: CASSLSGTGPYEQYF. The DNA of the CDR3 is TGTGCCAGCAGCTTAAGCGGGACAGGTCCTTACGAGCAGTACTTC.

V is TRBV18 and J is TRBJ2-7; D call uncertain. Trimming shortened V by 6 bases and J by 5 bases, and 8 bases separated the two germline ends. Germline V gene lookup returns CDR1 KGHSH and CDR2 LQKENI. The CDR3 contains 11 residues. The chain's CDR3 is CASSLKDEQYF. The CDR3 DNA reads TGTGCCAGCTCCCTGAAGGACGAGCAGTACTTC.

This clonotype was seen repeatedly, ten times or more. The chain has TRBV7-8 and TRBJ2-1; perhaps TRBD1 as D (5 bases). The V end was cut by 5 bases, the J end by 7 bases, with 15 bases between. This CDR3 is 14 amino acids long. CDR1 and CDR2 (germline): SGHVS, FQNEAQ. The chain's CDR3 is CASSPRTRSNEQFF. CDR3 nucleotides: TGTGCCAGCAGCCCGAGGACAAGGTCAAATGAGCAGTTCTTC.

The chain recombines TRBV28 with TRBJ2-5; D is uncertain. Germline V gives CDR1 MDHEN, CDR2 SYDVKM. V shed 6 bases and J shed 4 bases, with 12 bases lying between them. The CDR3 sequence is 13 residues long. The CDR3 loop is CASRAPYRETQYF. DNA of the CDR3: TGTGCCAGCAGGGCCCCGTACAGAGAGACCCAGTACTTC. Based on the CDR3 plus reference TRBV28 and TRBJ2-5, the full variable domain is DVKVTQSSRYLVKRTGEKVFLECVQDMDHENMFWYRQDPGLGLRLIYFSYDVKMKEKGDIPEGYSVSREKKERFSLILESASTNQTSMYLCASRAPYRETQYFGPGTRLLVL.

This clonotype was seen many times. V is TRBV5-1 and J is TRBJ2-1; 7 bases fit TRBD1. The CDR3 has 15 amino acids. After removal of 4 bases from V and 5 bases from J, the junction contained 9 bases not matched to a gene. Germline V gene sequence: CDR1 SGHRS, CDR2 YFSETQ. CDR3 region: CASSLGDSPNNEQFF. CDR3 bases: TGCGCCAGCAGCCTCGGGGACAGCCCTAACAATGAGCAGTTCTTC.